Presented here are 25 T cell receptor beta chains from one specimen sequenced in a study of cytomegalovirus exposure and HLA in healthy donors. Vbeta (60) and Jbeta (13) primers were used in the PCR. Produced via immunoSEQ multiplex PCR; TCRdb's table is partial and in-frame only. The data show over 85,000 clones, with 75% to 85% seen just once and 3% to 4% held by the top ten. The sample taken for sequencing was PBMCs. These receptors originate from a woman aged 40 to 55 in good health and CMV-seronegative.

The CDR3 loop reads CASSSSTGQREDGELFF. DNA for the CDR3: TGTGCCAGCAGCAGTTCGACCGGGCAAAGGGAGGACGGGGAGCTGTTTTTT. The chain has TRBV5-8 and TRBJ2-2; D is possibly TRBD2 (6 bases). The CDR3 is made up of 17 amino acids. V was pared by 4 bases and J by 7 bases, with 23 bases between. From germline, CDR1 is SGHTS and CDR2 YDEGEE.

The gene calls are TRBV7-9 and TRBJ2-3; possible D gene TRBD1, 7 bases. The CDR3 sequence is 15 residues long. Germline V gene lookup returns CDR1 SEHNR and CDR2 FQNEAQ (reference sequence). V was clipped by 5 bases and J by 0 bases, with 12 bases between them. The CDR3 loop reads CASSPQGGSTDTQYF. DNA for the CDR3: TGTGCCAGCAGCCCCCAGGGGGGAAGCACAGATACGCAGTATTTT. Using reference TRBV7-9 and TRBJ2-3 for the parts outside the CDR3, the full variable domain is DTGVSQNPRHKITKRGQNVTFRCDPISEHNRLYWYRQTLGQGPEFLTYFQNEAQLEKSRLLSDRFSAERPKGSFSTLEIQRTEQGDSAMYLCASSPQGGSTDTQYFGPGTRLTVL.

The chain carries TRBV6-5 and TRBJ1-3; D is undetermined. Trimming removed 5 bases at V and 0 bases at J, with 8 bases between. The CDR3 is 14 residues long. CDR1 MNHEY and CDR2 SVGAGI come from the germline V gene. The CDR3 nucleotides are TGTGCCAGCAGTACCACCGGCTCTGGAAACACCATATATTTT. Translated, it gives CASSTTGSGNTIYF.

The chain has TRBV28 and TRBJ1-5, with D possibly being TRBD1 (6 bases). V lost 7 bases and J lost 0, with 13 bases in between. Germline-derived CDR1 and CDR2 are MDHEN and SYDVKM. The CDR3 runs to 15 residues. Here the CDR3 DNA reads TGTGCCAGCACCAGGACAGATTCTAGCAATCAGCCCCAGCATTTT. Amino acids: CASTRTDSSNQPQHF.

The rearrangement joins TRBV4-3 to TRBJ2-3, with 9 bases identical to TRBD2. The CDR3 has 16 residues. Unmatched junction bases numbered 7, after V lost 0 bases and J lost 6 bases. Germline values: CDR1 LGHNA, CDR2 YSLEER. The CDR3, as DNA: TGCGCCAGCAGCCAAGATCGGCGGGGGGGCCGTGATACGCAGTATTTT. Amino acid sequence: CASSQDRRGGRDTQYF.

This chain links TRBV14 with TRBJ2-1, with 12 nucleotides matching TRBD1. The CDR3 runs to 15 residues. In germline, CDR1 is SGHDN, CDR2 FVKESK. The J segment lost 10 bases and the V segment lost 4 bases, leaving 8 bases of the junction unmatched. CDR3 coding DNA: TGTGCCAGCAGCCGAACCGGGACAGGGGGCAGGGAGCAGTTCTTC. This sequence encodes CASSRTGTGGREQFF.

On this clone: The sample has other DNA sequences that encode this CDR3 too. The V gene is TRBV27, the J gene TRBJ1-1; D gene ambiguous. The CDR3 has 14 residues. Germline CDR1 reads MNHEY; CDR2 reads SMNVEV (reference sequence). The germline V and J ends were trimmed by 2 bases and 0 bases, with 7 bases remaining between them. CDR3 DNA: TGTGCCAGCAGTTTACGGGGTATGAACACTGAAGCTTTCTTT. Encoded protein: CASSLRGMNTEAFF.

The rearrangement links TRBV27 to TRBJ2-3; tentative D call: TRBD2 (6 bases). Per the germline V gene, CDR1 is MNHEY and CDR2 is SMNVEV (reference sequence). The CDR3 totals 14 residues. Between the trimmed V and J ends, which lost 5 bases and 4 bases, there was a span of 13 bases. In nucleotides, the CDR3 is TGTGCCAGCAGTCCCCCGACTAGAGCAGATACGCAGTATTTT. It encodes CASSPPTRADTQYF.

This sequence joins TRBV2 and TRBJ2-5, with 11 bases that match TRBD2. The CDR3 loop spans 16 amino acids. The V gene's germline CDR1 is SNHLY and CDR2 FYNNEI. J gave up 5 bases and V 4 bases, and 9 bases lay outside the gene matches. CDR3 in DNA: TGTGCCAGCAGTGCAGTGACTAGCGGGGCCTTGGAGACCCAGTACTTC. The encoded protein is CASSAVTSGALETQYF.

The gene calls are TRBV30 and TRBJ1-5; 9 bases are a match to TRBD1. This CDR3 spans 15 amino acids. CDR1 GTSNPN and CDR2 SVGIG come from the germline V gene (reference sequence). Trimming at V came to 4 bases and at J to 6 bases, leaving 10 bases not matched to a gene. The CDR3 DNA reads as TGTGCCTGGACCCAAGGGGGGACAGGGCGTCAGCCCCAGCATTTT. Amino acid sequence: CAWTQGGTGRQPQHF.

This chain connects TRBV5-3 to TRBJ2-5, with D perhaps TRBD2 (7 bases). TRBV5-3 is designated an ORF whose function remains uncertain. V was shortened by 4 bases and J by 3 bases, with 22 bases between the two germline ends. CDR3 length equals 17 residues. This CDR3 is CARSQMGEGEVKETQYF. The CDR3 DNA reads TGTGCCAGAAGCCAAATGGGGGAGGGGGAGGTAAAAGAGACCCAGTACTTC.

The CDR3, as DNA: TGTGCCAGCAGCCGGGGGACGGCTACTGAAAAACTGTTTTTT. Translated: CASSRGTATEKLFF. The genes are TRBV5-6 and TRBJ1-4, with a weak D call TRBD1 (5 bases). Trimming cost V 4 bases and J 7 bases, with 14 bases left between them. Germline V gene data show CDR1 as SGHDT and CDR2 as YYEEEE. The CDR3 is 14 residues long.

This chain joins TRBV10-3 and TRBJ2-1; TRBD2 matches 15 bases. After removal of 4 bases from V and 6 bases from J, the junction contained 4 bases not matched to a gene. Germline CDR1 ENHRY, CDR2 SYGVKD. The CDR3 loop spans 16 amino acids. CDR3 loop: CAISVGLAGGTNEQFF. The CDR3 DNA reads as TGTGCCATCAGTGTAGGACTAGCGGGGGGGACCAATGAGCAGTTCTTC.

This clone was detected a few times. J is TRBJ1-6 and V is TRBV10-3; D is undetermined. Germline values: CDR1 ENHRY, CDR2 SYGVKD. The CDR3 runs 13 residues. Deletions cut 8 bases from V and 6 bases from J, with 11 bases between. The DNA of the CDR3 is TGTGCCATCCGTAGTCCGCTTAATTCACCCCTCCACTTT. This codes for CAIRSPLNSPLHF.

The rearrangement links TRBV6-5 to TRBJ1-1; 11 nucleotides agree with TRBD1. This CDR3 is built from 15 residues. The trim removed 0 bases at V and 6 bases at J, leaving 3 bases unmatched. Per germline, CDR1 MNHEY and CDR2 SVGAGI. The CDR3 region is CASSYSDRGLSEAFF. The CDR3 coding sequence is TGTGCCAGCAGTTACTCGGACAGGGGGCTCTCTGAAGCTTTCTTT.

This clone came up once. The rearrangement uses TRBV5-6 and TRBJ2-1; D perhaps matches TRBD1 (6 bases). V lost 0 bases, J lost 6 bases, and 10 bases lay in between. Germline lookup yields CDR1 SGHDT and CDR2 YYEEEE. This CDR3 is built from 14 residues. This CDR3 is CASSLDGGRNEQFF. DNA for the CDR3: TGTGCCAGCAGCTTGGATGGGGGCCGCAATGAGCAGTTCTTC.

This clone was counted only a few times. The V gene is TRBV7-9, the J gene TRBJ1-4; D unclear. V gave up 1 base and J gave up 1 base, with 7 bases separating them. The CDR3 extends over 15 amino acids. Germline V gene data show CDR1 as SEHNR and CDR2 as FQNEAQ (reference sequence). CDR3 amino acids: CASSLVTGTNEKLFF. CDR3 bases: TGTGCCAGCAGCTTAGTAACGGGAACTAATGAAAAACTGTTTTTT.

This chain's CDR3 is CASNGGQGNQPQHF. The CDR3 coding sequence is TGTGCCAGTAATGGGGGACAGGGGAATCAGCCCCAGCATTTT. The V gene is TRBV6-5, the J gene TRBJ1-5; 10 bases match TRBD1. CDR3 length: 14 amino acids. The trim removed 9 bases at V and 4 bases at J, leaving 6 bases unmatched. CDR1 is MNHEY, CDR2 SVGAGI, per germline.

The chain couples TRBV20-1 to TRBJ2-1; D not certain. V gave up 3 bases and J gave up 9 bases, with 6 bases separating them. CDR3 length: 10 amino acids. CDR1 is DFQATT and CDR2 is SNEGSKA in the germline V gene (reference sequence). CDR3 bases: TGCAGTGCTAGGAAGCTTGAGCAGTTCTTC. Amino acids: CSARKLEQFF.

The chain carries TRBV4-3 and TRBJ2-1, with 9 bases identical to TRBD2. Germline V lookup: CDR1 LGHNA, CDR2 YSLEER. The CDR3 is 16 amino acids. V shed 0 bases and J 2 bases; nucleotides not matched to a gene: 2. The CDR3 region is CASSQDERGAYNEQFF. The DNA for the CDR3 is TGCGCCAGCAGCCAAGATGAGCGGGGGGCCTACAATGAGCAGTTCTTC.

The J gene is TRBJ1-1, the V gene TRBV4-1, with D possibly being TRBD1 (6 bases). Germline V gene data show CDR1 as MGHRA and CDR2 as YSYEKL. V was clipped by 4 bases and J by 2 bases, with 17 bases between them. This CDR3 spans 16 amino acids. CDR3 sequence (DNA): TGCGCCAGCAGCCGAGACTTTCTCAGGGGAAACACTGAAGCTTTCTTT. Amino acids: CASSRDFLRGNTEAFF.

The rearrangement links TRBV10-1 to TRBJ1-6; D is ambiguous. The germline CDR1 and CDR2 sequences are WNHNN and SYGVQD (reference sequence). This CDR3 spans 15 amino acids. V shed 1 base and J shed 7 bases, with 11 bases lying between them. CDR3 in amino acids: CASSEFPHENSPLHF. CDR3 DNA sequence: TGCGCCAGCAGTGAGTTCCCCCACGAGAATTCACCCCTCCACTTT.

This chain connects TRBV7-9 to TRBJ1-1; 7 bases are shared with TRBD1. The J segment lost 5 bases and the V segment lost 5 bases, leaving 11 bases of the junction unmatched. CDR1 is SEHNR and CDR2 is FQNEAQ in the germline V gene (reference sequence). The CDR3 loop spans 15 amino acids. The CDR3 bases are TGTGCCAGCAGCCGGCTCAGACAGGGTAGGACTGAAGCTTTCTTT. Amino acid sequence: CASSRLRQGRTEAFF. The entire variable domain, with the rest obtained from reference TRBV7-9 and TRBJ1-1, is as follows: DTGVSQNPRHKITKRGQNVTFRCDPISEHNRLYWYRQTLGQGPEFLTYFQNEAQLEKSRLLSDRFSAERPKGSFSTLEIQRTEQGDSAMYLCASSRLRQGRTEAFFGQGTRLTVV.

This chain connects TRBV7-8 to TRBJ2-5; 7 bases fit TRBD1. This CDR3 has 15 amino acids. After removal of 2 bases from V and 2 bases from J, the junction contained 5 bases not matched to a gene. In germline, CDR1 is SGHVS, CDR2 FQNEAQ. The CDR3 sequence: CASSLSETGQETQYF. The CDR3 region has the DNA TGTGCCAGCAGCTTATCCGAGACAGGGCAAGAGACCCAGTACTTC.

This chain links TRBV25-1 with TRBJ2-1; a weak D match, TRBD2 (7 bases). Germline CDR1 reads MGHDK; CDR2 reads SYGVNS. The CDR3 extends over 15 amino acids. Trimming shortened V by 8 bases and J by 1 base, and 15 bases separated the two germline ends. The CDR3 sequence: CASGQGGGSYNEQFF. CDR3 bases: TGTGCCAGCGGCCAAGGGGGGGGTTCCTACAATGAGCAGTTCTTC.